The entry below describes one T cell receptor beta chain. This entry belongs to a study of blood T cell repertoires in COVID-19. Study background: The origin of the acute and convalescent COVID-19 samples was the United States, Italy and Spain. Sample material is recorded as cDNA or gDNA derived from T cells, B-cell-depleted T cells, or PBMCs.

Per the authors' pipeline: Using reference gene primer amplification, nucleated cell counts were estimated. This table comes from immunoSEQ multiplex PCR, and its TCRdb copy is limited to in-frame clones, with some not included. That table furnishes V, J and clone size, whereas the DNA furnished D and trimming. The repertoire holds some 99,000 clones, with 70% to 90% as singletons. The V gene's germline CDR1 is SGDLS and CDR2 YYNGEE. V lost 3 bases and J lost 8; bases outside the gene matches: 13. The length of the CDR3 is 15 residues. This clonotype was obtained from a man aged 70-80 years with acute or convalescent COVID-19. Sequencing was performed on peripheral blood. V is TRBV9 and J is TRBJ1-2; 7 bases align to TRBD1. The CDR3 region has the DNA TGTGCCAGCAGCGGTTCCCCCCCGACAGGGTACGGCTACACCTTC. Translation gives CASSGSPPTGYGYTF. The full variable domain, with the rest looked up from reference TRBV9 and TRBJ1-2, is DSGVTQTPKHLITATGQRVTLRCSPRSGDLSVYWYQQSLDQGLQFLIQYYNGEERAKGNILERFSAQQFPDLHSELNLSSLELGDSALYFCASSGSPPTGYGYTFGSGTRLTVV.